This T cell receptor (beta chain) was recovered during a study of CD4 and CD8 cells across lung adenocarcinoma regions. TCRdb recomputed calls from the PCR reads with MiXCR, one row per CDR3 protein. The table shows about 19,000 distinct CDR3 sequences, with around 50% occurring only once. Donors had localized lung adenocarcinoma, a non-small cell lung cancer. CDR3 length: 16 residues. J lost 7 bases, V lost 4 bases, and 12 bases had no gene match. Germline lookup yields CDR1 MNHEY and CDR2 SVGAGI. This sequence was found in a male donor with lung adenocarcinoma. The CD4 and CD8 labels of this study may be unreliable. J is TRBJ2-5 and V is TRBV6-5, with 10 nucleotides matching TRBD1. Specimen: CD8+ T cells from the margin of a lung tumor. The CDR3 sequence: CASSFTGGTGVGTQYF. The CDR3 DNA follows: TGTGCCAGCAGTTTCACGGGGGGGACAGGGGTTGGGACCCAGTACTTC.